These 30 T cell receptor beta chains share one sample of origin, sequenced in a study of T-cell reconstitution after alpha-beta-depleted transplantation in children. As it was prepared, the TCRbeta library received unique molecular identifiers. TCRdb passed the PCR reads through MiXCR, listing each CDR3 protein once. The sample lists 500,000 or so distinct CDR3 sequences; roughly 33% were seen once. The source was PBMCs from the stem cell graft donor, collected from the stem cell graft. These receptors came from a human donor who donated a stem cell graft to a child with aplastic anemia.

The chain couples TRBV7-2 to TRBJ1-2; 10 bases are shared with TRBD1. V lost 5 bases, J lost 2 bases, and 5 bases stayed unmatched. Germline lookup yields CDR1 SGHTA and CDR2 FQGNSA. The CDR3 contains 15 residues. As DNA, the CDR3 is TGTGCCAGCAGCGAAGACAGGGGGCCAAACTATGGCTACACCTTC. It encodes CASSEDRGPNYGYTF.

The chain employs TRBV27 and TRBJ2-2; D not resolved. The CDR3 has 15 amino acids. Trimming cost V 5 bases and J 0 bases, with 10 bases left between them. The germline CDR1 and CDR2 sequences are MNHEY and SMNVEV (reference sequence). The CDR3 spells CASSHNGANTGELFF. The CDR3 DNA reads TGTGCCAGCAGTCATAATGGGGCGAACACCGGGGAGCTGTTTTTT.

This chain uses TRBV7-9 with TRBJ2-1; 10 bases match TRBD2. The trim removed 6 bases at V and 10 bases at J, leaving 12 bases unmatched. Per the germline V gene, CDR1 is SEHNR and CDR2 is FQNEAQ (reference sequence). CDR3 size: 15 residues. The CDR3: CASRGSGRRKVEQFF. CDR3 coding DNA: TGTGCCAGCAGGGGTAGCGGGAGGCGTAAGGTGGAGCAGTTCTTC.

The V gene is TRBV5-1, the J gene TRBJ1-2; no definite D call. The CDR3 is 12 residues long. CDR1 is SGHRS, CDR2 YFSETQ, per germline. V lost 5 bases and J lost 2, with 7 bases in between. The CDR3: CASRTENYGYTF. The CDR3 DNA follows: TGCGCCAGCAGAACAGAGAACTATGGCTACACCTTC.

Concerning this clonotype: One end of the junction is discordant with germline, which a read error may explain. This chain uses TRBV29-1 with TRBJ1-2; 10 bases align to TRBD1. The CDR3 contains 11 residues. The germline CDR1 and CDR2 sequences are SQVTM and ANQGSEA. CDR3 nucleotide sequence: TGCAGCGCCGGACAGGGGGATGGCTACATCTTC. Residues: CSAGQGDGYIF.

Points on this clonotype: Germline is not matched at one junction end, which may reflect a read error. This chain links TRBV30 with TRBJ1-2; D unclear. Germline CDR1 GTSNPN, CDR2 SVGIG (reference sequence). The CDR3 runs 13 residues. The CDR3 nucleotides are TGTGCGTGGACCCCAACACCCGGGGTTGGCTACACCTTC. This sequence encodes CAWTPTPGVGYTF.

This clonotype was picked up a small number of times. The CDR3 nucleotides read TGCAGTGCCATTGGGGCGGGGGACGGTTCACCCCTCCACTTT. Translation: CSAIGAGDGSPLHF. The V gene is TRBV20-1, the J gene TRBJ1-6; the D gene is possibly TRBD1 (5 bases). The CDR3 covers 14 residues. Germline CDR1 DFQATT, CDR2 SNEGSKA (reference sequence). Trimming took 6 bases from V and 9 from J, leaving 18 bases between them.

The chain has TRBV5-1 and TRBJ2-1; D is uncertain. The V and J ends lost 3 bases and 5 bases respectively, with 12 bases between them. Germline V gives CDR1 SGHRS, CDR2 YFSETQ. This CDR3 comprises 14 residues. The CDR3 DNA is TGCGCCAGCAGCTCGCGACTTTCGAACAATGAGCAGTTCTTC. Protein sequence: CASSSRLSNNEQFF.

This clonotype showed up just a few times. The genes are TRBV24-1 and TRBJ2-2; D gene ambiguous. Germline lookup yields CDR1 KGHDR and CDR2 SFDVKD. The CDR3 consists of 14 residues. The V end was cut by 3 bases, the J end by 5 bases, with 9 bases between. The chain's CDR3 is CATSDRGRTGELFF. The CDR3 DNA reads TGTGCCACCAGTGATAGAGGACGGACCGGGGAGCTGTTTTTT.

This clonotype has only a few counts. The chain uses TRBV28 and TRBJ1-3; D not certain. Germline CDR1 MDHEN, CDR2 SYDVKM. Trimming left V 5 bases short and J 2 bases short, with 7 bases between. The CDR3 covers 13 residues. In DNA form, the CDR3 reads TGTGCCAGCAGTCGTCCACCTGGAAACACCATATATTTT. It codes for CASSRPPGNTIYF.

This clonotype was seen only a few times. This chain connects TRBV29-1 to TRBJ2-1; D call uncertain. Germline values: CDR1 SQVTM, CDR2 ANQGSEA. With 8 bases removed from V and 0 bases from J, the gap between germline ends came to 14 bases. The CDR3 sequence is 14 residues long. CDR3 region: CSYRASYSYNEQFF. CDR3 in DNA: TGCAGCTACCGGGCTAGTTACTCCTACAATGAGCAGTTCTTC.

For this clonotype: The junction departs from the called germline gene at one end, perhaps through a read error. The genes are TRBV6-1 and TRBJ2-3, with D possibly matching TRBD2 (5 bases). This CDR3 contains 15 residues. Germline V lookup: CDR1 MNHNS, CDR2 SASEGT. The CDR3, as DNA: TGTGCCAGCAGTACCGGACGGGGAAATACGGATACCCAGTATTTT. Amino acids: CASSTGRGNTDTQYF.

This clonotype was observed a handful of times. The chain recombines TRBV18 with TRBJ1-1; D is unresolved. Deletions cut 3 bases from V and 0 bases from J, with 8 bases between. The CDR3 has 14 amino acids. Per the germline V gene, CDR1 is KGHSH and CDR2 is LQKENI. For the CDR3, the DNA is TGTGCCAGCTCACCGGTCAGCCTGAACACTGAAGCTTTCTTT. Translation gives CASSPVSLNTEAFF.

CDR3 loop: CAISESSSGVQETQYF. CDR3 coding DNA: TGTGCCATCAGTGAGTCTTCTAGCGGGGTCCAAGAGACCCAGTACTTC. The V call is TRBV10-3, the J call TRBJ2-5; 9 positions match TRBD2. Losses at the gene ends were 0 bases for V and 1 base for J; bases not matched to a gene: 3. CDR3 length: 16 residues. Looked up from germline, CDR1 is ENHRY and CDR2 is SYGVKD.

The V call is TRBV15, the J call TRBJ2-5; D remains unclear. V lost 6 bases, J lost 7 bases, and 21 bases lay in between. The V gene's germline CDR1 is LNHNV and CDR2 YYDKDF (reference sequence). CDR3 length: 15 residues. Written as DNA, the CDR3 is TGTGCCACCAGTGGCGCGGCGGTATCCAGAGGGACCCAGTACTTC. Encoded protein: CATSGAAVSRGTQYF.

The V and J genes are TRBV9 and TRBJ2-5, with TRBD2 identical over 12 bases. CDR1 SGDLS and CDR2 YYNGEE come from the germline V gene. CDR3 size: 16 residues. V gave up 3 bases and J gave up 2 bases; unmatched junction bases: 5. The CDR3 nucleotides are TGTGCCAGCAGCGGCGGACTAGCGGGGCCACAAGAGACCCAGTACTTC. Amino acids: CASSGGLAGPQETQYF.

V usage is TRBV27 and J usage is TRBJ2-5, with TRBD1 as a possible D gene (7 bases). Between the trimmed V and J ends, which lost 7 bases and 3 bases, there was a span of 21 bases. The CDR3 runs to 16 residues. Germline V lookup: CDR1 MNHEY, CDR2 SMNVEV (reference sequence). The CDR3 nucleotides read TGTGCCAGCATAGTCCCCCTTGGCAGGGGGGAAGAGACCCAGTACTTC. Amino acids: CASIVPLGRGEETQYF.

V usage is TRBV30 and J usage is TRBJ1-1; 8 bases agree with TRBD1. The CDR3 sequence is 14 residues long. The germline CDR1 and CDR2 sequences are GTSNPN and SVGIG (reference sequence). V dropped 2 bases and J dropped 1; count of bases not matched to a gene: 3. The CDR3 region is CAWSLGTGNTEAFF. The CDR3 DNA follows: TGTGCCTGGAGTTTAGGGACAGGGAACACTGAAGCTTTCTTT.

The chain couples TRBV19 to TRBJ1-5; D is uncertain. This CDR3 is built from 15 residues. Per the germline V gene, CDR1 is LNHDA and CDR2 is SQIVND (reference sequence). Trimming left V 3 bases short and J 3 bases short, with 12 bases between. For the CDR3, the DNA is TGTGCCAGTAGTATGAGATCTTGGGACAATCAGCCCCAGCATTTT. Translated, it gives CASSMRSWDNQPQHF.

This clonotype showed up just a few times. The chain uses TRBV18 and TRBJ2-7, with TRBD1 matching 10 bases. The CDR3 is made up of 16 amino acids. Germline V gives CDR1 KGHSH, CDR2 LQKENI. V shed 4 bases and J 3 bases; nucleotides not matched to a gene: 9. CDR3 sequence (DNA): TGTGCCAGCTCACGAACTGCTGGGACAGGGGTCTACGAGCAGTACTTC. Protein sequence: CASSRTAGTGVYEQYF.

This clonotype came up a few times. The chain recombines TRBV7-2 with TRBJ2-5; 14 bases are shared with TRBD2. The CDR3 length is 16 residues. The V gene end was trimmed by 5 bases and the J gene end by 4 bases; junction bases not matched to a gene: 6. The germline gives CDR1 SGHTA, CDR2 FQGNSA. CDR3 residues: CASSGTSGSSGETQYF. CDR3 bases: TGTGCCAGCAGCGGGACTAGCGGGAGTTCGGGAGAGACCCAGTACTTC.

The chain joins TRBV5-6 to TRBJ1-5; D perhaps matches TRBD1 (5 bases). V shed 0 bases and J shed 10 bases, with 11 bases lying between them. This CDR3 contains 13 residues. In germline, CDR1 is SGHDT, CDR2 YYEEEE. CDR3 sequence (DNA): TGTGCCAGCAGCTTGGGGTTTGGGACTCCCCAGCATTTT. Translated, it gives CASSLGFGTPQHF.

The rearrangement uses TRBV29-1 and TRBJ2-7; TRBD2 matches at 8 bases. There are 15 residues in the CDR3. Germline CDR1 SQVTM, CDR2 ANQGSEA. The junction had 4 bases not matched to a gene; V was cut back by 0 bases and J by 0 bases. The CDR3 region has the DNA TGCAGCGTTGAAGACAAAGCGGGAGTCTCCTACGAGCAGTACTTC. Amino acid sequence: CSVEDKAGVSYEQYF.

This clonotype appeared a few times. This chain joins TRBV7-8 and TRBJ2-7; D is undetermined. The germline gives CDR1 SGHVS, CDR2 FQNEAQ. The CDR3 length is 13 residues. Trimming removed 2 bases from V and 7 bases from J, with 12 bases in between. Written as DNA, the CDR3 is TGTGCCAGCAGCTTATCCGCGGTGGGAGAGCAGTACTTC. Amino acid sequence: CASSLSAVGEQYF.

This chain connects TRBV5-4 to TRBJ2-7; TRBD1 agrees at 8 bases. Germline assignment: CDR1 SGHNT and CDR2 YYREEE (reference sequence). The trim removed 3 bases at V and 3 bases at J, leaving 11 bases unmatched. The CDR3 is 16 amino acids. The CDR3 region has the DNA TGTGCCAGCAGCTCCTTAAGGGCAGGGGGCCTCTACGAGCAGTACTTC. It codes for CASSSLRAGGLYEQYF.

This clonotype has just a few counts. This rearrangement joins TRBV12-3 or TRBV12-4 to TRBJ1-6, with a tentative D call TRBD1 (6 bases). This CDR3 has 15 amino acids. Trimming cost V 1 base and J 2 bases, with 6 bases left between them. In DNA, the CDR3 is TGTGCCAGCAGTTTAGACAGGGCCTATAATTCACCCCTCCACTTT. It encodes CASSLDRAYNSPLHF.

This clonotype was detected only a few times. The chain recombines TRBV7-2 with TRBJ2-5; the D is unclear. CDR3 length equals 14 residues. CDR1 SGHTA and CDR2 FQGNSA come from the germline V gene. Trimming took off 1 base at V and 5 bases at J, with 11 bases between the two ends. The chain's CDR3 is CASSLGGHGETQYF. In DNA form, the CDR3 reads TGTGCCAGCAGCTTAGGAGGTCACGGCGAGACCCAGTACTTC.

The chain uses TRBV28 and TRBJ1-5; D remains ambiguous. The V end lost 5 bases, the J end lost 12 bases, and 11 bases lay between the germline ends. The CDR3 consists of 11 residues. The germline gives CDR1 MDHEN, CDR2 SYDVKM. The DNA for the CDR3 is TGTGCCAGCAGTCAACCGGCACGCCAGCATTTT. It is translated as CASSQPARQHF.

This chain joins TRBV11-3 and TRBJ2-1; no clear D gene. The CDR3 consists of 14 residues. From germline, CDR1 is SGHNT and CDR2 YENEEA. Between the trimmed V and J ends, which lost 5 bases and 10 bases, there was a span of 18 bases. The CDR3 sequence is CASSPTLDTGEQFF. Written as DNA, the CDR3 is TGTGCCAGCAGCCCTACACTCGATACTGGGGAGCAGTTCTTC.

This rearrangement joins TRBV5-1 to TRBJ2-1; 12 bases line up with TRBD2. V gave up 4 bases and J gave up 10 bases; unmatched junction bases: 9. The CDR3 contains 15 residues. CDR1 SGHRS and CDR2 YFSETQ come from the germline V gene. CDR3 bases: TGCGCCAGCAGCGCCGGACTAGCGGGAAGGAAGGAGCAGTTCTTC. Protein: CASSAGLAGRKEQFF.